These 8 T cell receptor beta chains originate from one sample sequenced in a study of blood T cell repertoires in COVID-19. The table came from immunoSEQ multiplex PCR; TCRdb's copy has only in-frame clones and leaves some out. The sample carries 280,000 or so clones, 75% to 90% recorded once. The source material was PBMCs or T cells enriched from blood (not recorded which). The receptors come from a woman aged 45-65 years who had recovered from COVID-19.

The gene calls are TRBV12-3 or TRBV12-4 and TRBJ1-2; D is undetermined. The V end lost 3 bases, the J end lost 4 bases, and 9 bases lay between the germline ends. This CDR3 has 13 amino acids. CDR3 nucleotide sequence: TGTGCCAGCAGTTTTCGACAAGTCTATGGCTACACCTTC. Its protein is CASSFRQVYGYTF.

This chain links TRBV4-1 with TRBJ2-5, with 11 positions matching TRBD2. Germline-derived CDR1 and CDR2 are MGHRA and YSYEKL. V lost 4 bases to trimming and J lost 2 bases; unmatched junction nucleotides: 9. The CDR3 sequence is 17 residues long. CDR3 in DNA: TGCGCCAGCAGCCCAAGATCGGGACTAGCGGTTCAAGAGACCCAGTACTTC. It yields the protein CASSPRSGLAVQETQYF.

The J gene is TRBJ2-3, the V gene TRBV5-4, with D perhaps TRBD2 (7 bases). V lost 5 bases, J lost 4 bases, and 17 bases lay in between. The CDR3 sequence is 15 residues long. Looked up from germline, CDR1 is SGHNT and CDR2 is YYREEE (reference sequence). This chain's CDR3 is CASSSGGGRADTQYF. In DNA form, the CDR3 reads TGTGCCAGCAGTTCGGGCGGGGGCCGCGCAGATACGCAGTATTTT.

The J gene is TRBJ1-1, the V gene TRBV27; D unclear. V was cut by 4 bases and J by 1 base, with 10 bases left in between. CDR3 length equals 14 residues. CDR1 and CDR2 from the germline V gene are MNHEY and SMNVEV (reference sequence). CDR3 amino acids: CASSWRTGNTEAFF. The CDR3 bases are TGTGCCAGCAGTTGGAGGACGGGGAACACTGAAGCTTTCTTT.

The chain has TRBV5-1 and TRBJ1-1; 8 bases fit TRBD1. Germline V lookup: CDR1 SGHRS, CDR2 YFSETQ. The CDR3 covers 15 residues. V gave up 4 bases and J gave up 4 bases; unmatched junction bases: 9. This CDR3 is CASSPDRGRGTEAFF. For the CDR3, the DNA is TGCGCCAGCAGCCCAGACAGGGGTCGAGGCACTGAAGCTTTCTTT.

The CDR3 bases are TGTGCCAGCAGCCCGGTTGGGACTACCCACCAGGGGAACACCGGGGAGCTGTTTTTT. Encoded protein: CASSPVGTTHQGNTGELFF. The chain combines TRBV7-3 with TRBJ2-2, with 7 bases identical to TRBD2. The V segment lost 5 bases and the J segment 1 base; nucleotides outside the gene matches: 16. CDR1 SGHTA and CDR2 FQGTGA come from the germline V gene. The CDR3 consists of 19 residues.

The chain has TRBV18 and TRBJ2-6; 7 bases fit TRBD2. Trimming at V came to 0 bases and at J to 7 bases, leaving 6 bases not matched to a gene. Germline CDR1 is KGHSH and CDR2 is LQKENI. The length of the CDR3 is 16 residues. The CDR3 DNA sequence: TGTGCCAGCTCACCACCCGGGACTACCCTTGCCAACGTCCTGACTTTC. Translated: CASSPPGTTLANVLTF.

V gene TRBV27 combines with J gene TRBJ1-5, with TRBD1 identical over 7 bases. CDR1 MNHEY and CDR2 SMNVEV come from the germline V gene (reference sequence). The V gene end was trimmed by 5 bases and the J gene end by 2 bases; junction bases not matched to a gene: 12. CDR3 size: 17 residues. As DNA, the CDR3 is TGTGCCAGCAGTCAGCTGAAACAGGGGAACGGCAATCAGCCCCAGCATTTT. It yields the protein CASSQLKQGNGNQPQHF.